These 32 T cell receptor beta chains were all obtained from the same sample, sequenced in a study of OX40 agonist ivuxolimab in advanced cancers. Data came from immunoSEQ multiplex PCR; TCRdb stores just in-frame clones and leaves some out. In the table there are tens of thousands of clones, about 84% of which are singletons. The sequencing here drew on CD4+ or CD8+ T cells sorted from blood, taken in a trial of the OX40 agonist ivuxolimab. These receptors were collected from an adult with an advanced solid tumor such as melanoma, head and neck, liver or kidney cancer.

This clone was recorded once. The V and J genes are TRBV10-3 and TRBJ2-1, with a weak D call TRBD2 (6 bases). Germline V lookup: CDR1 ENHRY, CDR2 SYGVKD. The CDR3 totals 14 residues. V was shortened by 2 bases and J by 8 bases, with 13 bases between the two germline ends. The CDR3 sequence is CAISEVGGRDEQFF. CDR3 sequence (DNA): TGTGCCATCAGTGAGGTCGGAGGGCGCGATGAGCAGTTCTTC.

CDR3 region: CASSPKVLSRGSYEQYF. CDR3 in DNA: TGCGCCAGCAGCCCAAAGGTATTGAGCAGGGGAAGCTACGAGCAGTACTTC. This rearrangement joins TRBV4-3 to TRBJ2-7; possibly TRBD1 for D (6 bases). V shed 4 bases and J shed 3 bases, with 22 bases lying between them. Per germline, CDR1 LGHNA and CDR2 YSLEER. This CDR3 contains 17 residues.

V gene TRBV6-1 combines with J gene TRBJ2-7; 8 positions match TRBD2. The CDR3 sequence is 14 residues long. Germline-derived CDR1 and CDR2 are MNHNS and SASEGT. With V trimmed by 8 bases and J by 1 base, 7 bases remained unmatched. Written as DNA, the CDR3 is TGTGCCAGCGCACTAGCGGCTGTATCCTACGAGCAGTACTTC. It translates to CASALAAVSYEQYF.

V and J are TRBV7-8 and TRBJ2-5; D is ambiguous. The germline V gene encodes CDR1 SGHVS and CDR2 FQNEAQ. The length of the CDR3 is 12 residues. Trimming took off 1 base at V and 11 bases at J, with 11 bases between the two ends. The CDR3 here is CASSLVDSPQYF. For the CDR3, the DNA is TGTGCCAGCAGCTTAGTTGACTCCCCGCAGTACTTC.

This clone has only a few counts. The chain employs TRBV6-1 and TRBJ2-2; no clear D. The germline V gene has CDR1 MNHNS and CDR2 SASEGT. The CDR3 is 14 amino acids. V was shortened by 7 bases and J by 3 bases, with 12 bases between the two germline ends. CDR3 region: CASKHNHDTGELFF. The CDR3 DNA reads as TGTGCCAGCAAACATAATCATGACACCGGGGAGCTGTTTTTT.

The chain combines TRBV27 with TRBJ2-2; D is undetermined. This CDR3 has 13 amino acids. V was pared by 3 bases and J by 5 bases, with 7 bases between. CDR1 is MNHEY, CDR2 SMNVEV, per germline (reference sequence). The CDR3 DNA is TGTGCCAGCAGTTTTCAGAATACCGGGGAGCTGTTTTTT. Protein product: CASSFQNTGELFF.

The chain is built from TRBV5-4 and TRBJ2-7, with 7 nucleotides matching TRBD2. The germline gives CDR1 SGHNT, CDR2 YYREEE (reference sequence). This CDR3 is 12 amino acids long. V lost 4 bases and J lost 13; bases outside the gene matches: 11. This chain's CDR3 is CASSLQEREIYF. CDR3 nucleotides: TGTGCCAGCAGCCTCCAAGAGCGGGAAATCTACTTC.

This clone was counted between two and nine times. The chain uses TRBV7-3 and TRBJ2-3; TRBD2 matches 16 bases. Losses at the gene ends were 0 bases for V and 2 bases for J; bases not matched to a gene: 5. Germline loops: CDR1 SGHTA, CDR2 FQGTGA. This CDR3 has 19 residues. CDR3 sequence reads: CASSLTGTSGRGPTDTQYF. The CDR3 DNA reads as TGTGCCAGCAGCTTAACCGGGACTAGCGGGAGGGGTCCCACAGATACGCAGTATTTT.

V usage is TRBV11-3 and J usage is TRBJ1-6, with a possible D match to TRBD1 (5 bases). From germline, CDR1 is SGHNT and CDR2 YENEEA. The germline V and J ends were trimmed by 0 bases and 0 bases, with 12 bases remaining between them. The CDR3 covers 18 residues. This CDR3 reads CASSLDLGGSSYNSPLHF. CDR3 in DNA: TGTGCCAGCAGCTTAGATCTGGGGGGTAGCTCCTATAATTCACCCCTCCACTTT.

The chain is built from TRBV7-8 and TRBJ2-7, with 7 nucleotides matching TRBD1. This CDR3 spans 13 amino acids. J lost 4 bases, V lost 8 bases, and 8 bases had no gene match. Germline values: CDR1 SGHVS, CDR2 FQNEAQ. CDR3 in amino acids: CASVRDSLYEQYF. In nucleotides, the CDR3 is TGTGCCAGCGTTCGGGACAGCTTATACGAGCAGTACTTC.

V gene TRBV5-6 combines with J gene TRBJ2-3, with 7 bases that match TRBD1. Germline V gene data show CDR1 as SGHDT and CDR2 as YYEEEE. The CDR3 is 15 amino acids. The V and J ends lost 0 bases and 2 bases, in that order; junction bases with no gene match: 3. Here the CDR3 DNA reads TGTGCCAGCAGCTTGGGGGACAGTACCACAGATACGCAGTATTTT. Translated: CASSLGDSTTDTQYF.

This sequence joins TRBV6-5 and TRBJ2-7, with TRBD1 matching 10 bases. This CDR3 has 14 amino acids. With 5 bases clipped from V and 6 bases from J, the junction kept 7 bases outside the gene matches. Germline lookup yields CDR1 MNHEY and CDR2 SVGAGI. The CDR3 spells CASSQGTGDTEQYF. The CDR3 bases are TGTGCCAGCAGTCAGGGGACAGGGGATACCGAGCAGTACTTC.

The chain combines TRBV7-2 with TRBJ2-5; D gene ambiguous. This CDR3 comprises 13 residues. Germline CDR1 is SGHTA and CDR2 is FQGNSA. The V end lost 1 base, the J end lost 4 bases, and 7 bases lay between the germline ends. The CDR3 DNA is TGTGCCAGCAGCTTAGATTACAGAGAGACCCAGTACTTC. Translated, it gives CASSLDYRETQYF. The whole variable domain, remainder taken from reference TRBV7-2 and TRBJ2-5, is GAGVSQSPSNKVTEKGKDVELRCDPISGHTALYWYRQSLGQGLEFLIYFQGNSAPDKSGLPSDRFSAERTGGSVSTLTIQRTQQEDSAVYLCASSLDYRETQYFGPGTRLLVL.

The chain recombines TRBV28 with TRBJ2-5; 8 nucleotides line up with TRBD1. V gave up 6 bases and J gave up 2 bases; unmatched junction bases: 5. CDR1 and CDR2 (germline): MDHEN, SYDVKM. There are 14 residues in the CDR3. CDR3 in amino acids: CASSKTGVQETQYF. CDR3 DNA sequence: TGTGCCAGCAGCAAGACAGGGGTTCAAGAGACCCAGTACTTC.

The CDR3 region is CASGLVLGGEAFF. The DNA of the CDR3 is TGTGCTAGTGGTTTGGTACTGGGGGGTGAAGCTTTCTTT. This chain connects TRBV12-5 to TRBJ1-1, with D possibly TRBD1 on 5 matching bases. Trimming took off 0 bases at V and 7 bases at J, with 9 bases between the two ends. The germline V gene has CDR1 LGHNT and CDR2 FRNRAP. This CDR3 has 13 amino acids.

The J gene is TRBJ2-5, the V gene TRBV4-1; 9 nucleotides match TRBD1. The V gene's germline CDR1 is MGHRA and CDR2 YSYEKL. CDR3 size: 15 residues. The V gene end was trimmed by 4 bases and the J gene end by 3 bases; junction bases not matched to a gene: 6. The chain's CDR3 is CASSRPGDREETQYF. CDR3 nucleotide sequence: TGCGCCAGCAGCCGCCCCGGGGACAGGGAAGAGACCCAGTACTTC.

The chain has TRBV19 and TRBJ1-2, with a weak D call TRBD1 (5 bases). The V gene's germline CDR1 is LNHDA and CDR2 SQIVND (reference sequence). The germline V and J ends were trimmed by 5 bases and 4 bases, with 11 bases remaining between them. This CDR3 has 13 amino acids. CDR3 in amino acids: CASSEGPFYGYTF. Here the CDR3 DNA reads TGTGCCAGTAGTGAGGGGCCCTTCTATGGCTACACCTTC.

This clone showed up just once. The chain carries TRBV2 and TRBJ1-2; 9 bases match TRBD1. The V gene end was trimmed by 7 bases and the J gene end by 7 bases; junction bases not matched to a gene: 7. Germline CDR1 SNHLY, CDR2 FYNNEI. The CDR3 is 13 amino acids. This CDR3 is CASNPGTGSGYTF. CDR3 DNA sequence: TGTGCCAGCAATCCCGGGACAGGGAGTGGCTACACCTTC. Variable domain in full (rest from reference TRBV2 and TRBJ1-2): EPEVTQTPSHQVTQMGQEVILRCVPISNHLYFYWYRQILGQKVEFLVSFYNNEISEKSEIFDDQFSVERPDGSNFTLKIRSTKLEDSAMYFCASNPGTGSGYTFGSGTRLTVV.

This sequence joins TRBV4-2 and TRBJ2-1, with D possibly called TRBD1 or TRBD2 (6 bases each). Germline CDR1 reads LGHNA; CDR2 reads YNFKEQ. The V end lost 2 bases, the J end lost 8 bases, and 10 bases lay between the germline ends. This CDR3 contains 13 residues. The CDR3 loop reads CASSQTGAHEQFF. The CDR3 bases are TGTGCCAGCAGCCAAACGGGGGCCCATGAGCAGTTCTTC.

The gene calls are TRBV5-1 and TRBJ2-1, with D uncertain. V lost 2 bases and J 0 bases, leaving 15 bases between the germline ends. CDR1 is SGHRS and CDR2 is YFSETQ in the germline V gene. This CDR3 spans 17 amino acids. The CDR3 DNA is TGCGCCAGCAGCTTCATGGACGGCAGCAGCTCCTACAATGAGCAGTTCTTC. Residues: CASSFMDGSSSYNEQFF.

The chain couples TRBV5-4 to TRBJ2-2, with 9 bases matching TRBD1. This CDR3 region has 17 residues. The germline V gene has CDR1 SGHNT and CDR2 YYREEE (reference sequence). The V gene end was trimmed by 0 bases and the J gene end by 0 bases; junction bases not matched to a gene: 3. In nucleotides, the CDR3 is TGTGCCAGCAGCTTGGGACAGGGGGGTGCGAACACCGGGGAGCTGTTTTTT. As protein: CASSLGQGGANTGELFF.

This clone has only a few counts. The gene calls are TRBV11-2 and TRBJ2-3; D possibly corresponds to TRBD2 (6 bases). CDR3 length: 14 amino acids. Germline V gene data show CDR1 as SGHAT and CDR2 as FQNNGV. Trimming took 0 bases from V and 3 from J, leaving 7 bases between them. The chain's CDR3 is CASSLEGRTDTQYF. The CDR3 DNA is TGTGCCAGCAGCTTAGAAGGGAGGACAGATACGCAGTATTTT.

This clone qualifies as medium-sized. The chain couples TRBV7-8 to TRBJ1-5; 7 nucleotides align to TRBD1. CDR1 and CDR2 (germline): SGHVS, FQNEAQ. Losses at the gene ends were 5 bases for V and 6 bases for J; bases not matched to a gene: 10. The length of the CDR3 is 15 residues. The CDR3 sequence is CASSLRQGPSQPQHF. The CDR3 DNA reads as TGTGCCAGCAGCCTAAGACAGGGTCCAAGTCAGCCCCAGCATTTT.

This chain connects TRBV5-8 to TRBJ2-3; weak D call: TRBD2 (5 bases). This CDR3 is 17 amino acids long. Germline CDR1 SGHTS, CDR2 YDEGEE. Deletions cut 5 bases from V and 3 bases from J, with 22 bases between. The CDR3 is CASSFPGWEVGTDTQYF. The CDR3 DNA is TGTGCCAGCAGTTTCCCGGGGTGGGAAGTCGGGACAGATACGCAGTATTTT.

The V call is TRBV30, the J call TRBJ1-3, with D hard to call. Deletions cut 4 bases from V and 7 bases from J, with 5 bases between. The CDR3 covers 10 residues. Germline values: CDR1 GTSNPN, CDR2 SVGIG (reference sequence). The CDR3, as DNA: TGTGCCTGGATTCAGAACACCATATATTTT. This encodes CAWIQNTIYF.

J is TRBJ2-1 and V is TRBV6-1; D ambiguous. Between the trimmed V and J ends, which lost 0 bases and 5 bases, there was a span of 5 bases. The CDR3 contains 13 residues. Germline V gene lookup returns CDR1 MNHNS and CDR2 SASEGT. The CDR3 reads CASSEAGNNEQFF. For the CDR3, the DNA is TGTGCCAGCAGTGAAGCGGGGAACAATGAGCAGTTCTTC.

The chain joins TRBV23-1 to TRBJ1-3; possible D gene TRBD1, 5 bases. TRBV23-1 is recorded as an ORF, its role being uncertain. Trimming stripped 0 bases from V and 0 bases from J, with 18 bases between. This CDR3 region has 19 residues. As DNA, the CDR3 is TGCGCCAGCAGTCAATCGAGGTCCGACGGACAAATCTCTGGAAACACCATATATTTT. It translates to CASSQSRSDGQISGNTIYF.

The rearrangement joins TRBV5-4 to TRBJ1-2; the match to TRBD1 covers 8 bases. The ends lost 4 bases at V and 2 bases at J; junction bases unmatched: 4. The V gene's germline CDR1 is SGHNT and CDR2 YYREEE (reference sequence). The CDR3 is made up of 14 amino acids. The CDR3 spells CASSAGGANYGYTF. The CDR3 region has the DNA TGTGCCAGCAGCGCAGGGGGCGCGAACTATGGCTACACCTTC.

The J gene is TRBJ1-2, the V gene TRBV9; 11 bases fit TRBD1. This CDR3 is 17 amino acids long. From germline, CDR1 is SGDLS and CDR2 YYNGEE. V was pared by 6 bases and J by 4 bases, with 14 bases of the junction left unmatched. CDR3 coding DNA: TGTGCCAGCAATTCCAAACCCGGGACAGGGGGATTCTATGGCTACACCTTC. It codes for CASNSKPGTGGFYGYTF.

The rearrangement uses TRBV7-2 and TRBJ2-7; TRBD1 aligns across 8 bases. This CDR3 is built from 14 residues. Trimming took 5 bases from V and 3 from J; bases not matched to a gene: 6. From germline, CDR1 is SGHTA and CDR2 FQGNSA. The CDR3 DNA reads TGTGCCAGCAGCATAGGACAGGGAAGCTACGAGCAGTACTTC. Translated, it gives CASSIGQGSYEQYF.

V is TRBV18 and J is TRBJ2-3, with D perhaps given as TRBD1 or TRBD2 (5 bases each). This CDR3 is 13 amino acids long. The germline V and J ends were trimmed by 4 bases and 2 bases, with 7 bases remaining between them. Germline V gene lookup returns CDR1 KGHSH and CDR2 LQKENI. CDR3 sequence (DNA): TGTGCCAGCTCACGAGGGACCACAGATACGCAGTATTTT. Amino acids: CASSRGTTDTQYF. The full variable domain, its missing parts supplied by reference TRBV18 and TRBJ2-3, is NAGVMQNPRHLVRRRGQEARLRCSPMKGHSHVYWYRQLPEEGLKFMVYLQKENIIDESGMPKERFSAEFPKEGPSILRIQQVVRGDSAAYFCASSRGTTDTQYFGPGTRLTVL.

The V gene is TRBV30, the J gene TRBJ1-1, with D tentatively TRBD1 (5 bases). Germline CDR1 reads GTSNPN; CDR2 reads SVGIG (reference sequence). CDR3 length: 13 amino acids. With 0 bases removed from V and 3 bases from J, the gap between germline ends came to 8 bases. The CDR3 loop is CAWSVREYTEAFF. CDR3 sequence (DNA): TGTGCCTGGAGTGTCAGGGAATACACTGAAGCTTTCTTT.